This T cell receptor (beta chain) was identified during a study of a mutant IDH1 vaccine in newly diagnosed glioma (dated by TCRdb to 2020 to 2022). Describing the broader study: Eight vaccinations were administered to patients in weeks 1, 3, 5, 7, 11, 15, 19 and 23, corresponding to visits V03 through V10. For exploratory analyses, roughly 25 treated patients had longitudinal TCRB deep sequencing done wherever samples were available. Before enrollment, most patients had been given radiochemotherapy with temozolomide as standard therapy, while the rest had received either radiotherapy alone or temozolomide alone. In the chemotherapy-containing groups, vaccination started alongside temozolomide cycles, whereas in patients who had radiotherapy alone it started 4-6 weeks after radiotherapy. Six visits were used for peripheral blood collection: V03 (baseline), V05, V07, V10, V12 and V13. Of the approximately 29 treated patients, approximately 62% were male and around 38% were female, and a mean age of about 37 years was recorded. Here is what the overall study found, with its caveats: PBMC samples for TCRB deep sequencing were selected based on availability. Pseudoprogression appeared unrelated to alterations in the top peripheral T cell clonotypes detected by TCRB sequencing. Immune responses induced by the vaccine were seen in 90% to 95% of patients across multiple MHC alleles. The authors stated that sample limitations prevented analyses of patient blood samples from being reproduced.

Worth noting for this clone: There is no known antigen for this receptor. Within one base of it there is no much larger clone, and no base qualities were kept.

Interpreted using the paper, the time point label stands for: week 5, during vaccination. Every vaccine dose consisted of 300 ug of a 20-mer mutant IDH1 peptide in Montanide, administered subcutaneously together with topical imiquimod. Newly diagnosed WHO grade 3 or 4 IDH1-mutant astrocytomas showing loss of nuclear ATRX were present in the donors. The samples were drawn from NOA16, a multicentre, single-arm, open-label phase I trial in Germany that tested a mutant IDH1 peptide vaccine in humans for the first time. Genomic DNA for TCRB sequencing was extracted from EDTA blood using the DNeasy Blood and Tissue Kit. From its cysteine to its phenylalanine, the CDR3 spans 10 amino acids. Only CDR3 DNA remains: 30 bases, in frame from the first base. Trimming removed 7 bases from V and 4 bases from J, leaving 7 bases between the germline ends. CDR1 and CDR2 are drawn from the germline V gene: SQVTM, ANQGSEA.

Preparation of the library involved the immunoSEQ multiplex PCR assay. Following the manufacturer's protocol, the hsTCRB Kit was used to amplify rearranged TCR beta chain sequences. TCRB libraries were sequenced on an Illumina MiSeq. The authors processed their data as follows. Demultiplexing, trimming and gene mapping were performed with the kit vendor's proprietary platform. TCRdb took this table from immuneACCESS and kept in-frame rearrangements with V and J called. Such tables lack part of the clones; where checked against another copy, unresolved V genes explain under half of the gap, and the rest is unexplained. V and J calls and clone size are as listed in that table; D and trimming were resolved from the DNA. The sample table holds roughly 11,000 clones, of which roughly 84% were seen once. Of the sample, 5% to 7% falls within the top ten clones.

This TCR came from a middle-aged woman with glioma. Some clones in this sample may be carry-over from other donors' samples. Recombination joined TRBV29-1 with TRBJ2-5, with the identity of the D gene unclear. Source: PBMCs, taken from a glioma patient whose treatment included an IDH1 peptide vaccine. CDR3 protein: CSASTETQYF. The DNA sequence is as follows: TGCAGCGCTTCAACAGAGACCCAGTACTTC.